Below, 30 T cell receptor beta chains from the same sample are listed, as sequenced in a study of cytomegalovirus exposure and HLA in healthy donors (dated by TCRdb to the late 2010s). Library creation used the immunoSEQ multiplex PCR assay. The multiplex PCR relied on a mix of 60 forward primers for TCR Vbeta segments and 13 reverse primers for TCR Jbeta segments. This immuneACCESS table, as held by TCRdb, lists in-frame sequences with V and J called but not all clones. Of the missing ones, under half trace to an unresolved V gene in checked studies; the others have no known cause. The sample table lists about 60,000 clones, around three quarters of them with a count of one. The ten largest clones capture 2.5% to 3.5% of the sample. What was sequenced was PBMCs. These receptors were obtained from a woman aged 40-49 years in good health and CMV-seropositive.

The CDR3 nucleotides are TGTGCCTGGAGGGCGGTGACAGGGGGCTTTATAGAGCAGTACTTC. Translating it yields CAWRAVTGGFIEQYF. The chain employs TRBV30 and TRBJ2-7; 10 nucleotides match TRBD1. The CDR3 runs 15 residues. Trimming at V came to 3 bases and at J to 7 bases, leaving 12 bases not matched to a gene. The germline V gene encodes CDR1 GTSNPN and CDR2 SVGIG (reference sequence).

The chain has TRBV4-2 and TRBJ2-7; TRBD2 matches 9 bases. Trimming removed 1 base from V and 1 base from J; junction bases left unmatched: 11. The CDR3 has 18 residues. Germline V lookup: CDR1 LGHNA, CDR2 YNFKEQ. In nucleotides, the CDR3 is TGTGCCAGCAGCCAAGGCCGTCCCCGCGGGGGGGGTTCCTACGAGCAGTACTTC. This gives the protein CASSQGRPRGGGSYEQYF.

The chain is built from TRBV5-4 and TRBJ1-2; D possibly corresponds to TRBD1 (5 bases). Per the germline V gene, CDR1 is SGHNT and CDR2 is YYREEE (reference sequence). With 3 bases removed from V and 8 bases from J, the gap between germline ends came to 14 bases. The CDR3 consists of 13 residues. CDR3 DNA sequence: TGTGCCAGCAGCTGGGACTTCTATTCCGGCTACACCTTC. Translated: CASSWDFYSGYTF.

The CDR3 protein is CASSASAYGGEKLFF. Written as DNA, the CDR3 is TGTGCCAGCAGCGCCTCCGCCTACGGGGGGGAAAAACTGTTTTTT. The V and J genes are TRBV9 and TRBJ1-4; D perhaps matches TRBD1 (5 bases). V lost 3 bases to trimming and J lost 8 bases, with 17 bases between them. The CDR3 is 15 residues long. Germline loops: CDR1 SGDLS, CDR2 YYNGEE.

The count of this clone is one. The chain couples TRBV11-2 to TRBJ2-3, with 7 positions matching TRBD2. Germline V lookup: CDR1 SGHAT, CDR2 FQNNGV. Trimming took 6 bases from V and 4 from J; bases not matched to a gene: 10. The CDR3 loop spans 15 amino acids. Written as DNA, the CDR3 is TGTGCCAGCAGTCTTACGGGGGGACGGGCAGATACGCAGTATTTT. It encodes CASSLTGGRADTQYF. Supplemented by reference TRBV11-2 and TRBJ2-3, the full variable domain reads EAGVAQSPRYKIIEKRQSVAFWCNPISGHATLYWYQQILGQGPKLLIQFQNNGVVDDSQLPKDRFSAERLKGVDSTLKIQPAKLEDSAVYLCASSLTGGRADTQYFGPGTRLTVL.

The chain links TRBV5-6 to TRBJ1-1; D is uncertain. The germline CDR1 and CDR2 sequences are SGHDT and YYEEEE. The ends were cut back, 7 bases at V and 3 bases at J, with 10 bases in the middle. The CDR3 sequence is 12 residues long. DNA of the CDR3: TGTGCCAGCCGTCAGAGGGACACTGAAGCTTTCTTT. Protein: CASRQRDTEAFF.

The rearrangement uses TRBV9 and TRBJ1-6; the D gene is possibly TRBD1 (6 bases). The CDR3 runs 15 residues. The germline V gene encodes CDR1 SGDLS and CDR2 YYNGEE. V was pared by 3 bases and J by 8 bases, with 15 bases between. CDR3 amino acids: CASSARGASDSPLHF. CDR3 DNA sequence: TGTGCCAGCAGCGCCCGGGGGGCCTCGGATTCACCCCTCCACTTT.

This rearrangement joins TRBV2 to TRBJ2-1, with 8 bases aligning to TRBD1. The CDR3 has 18 amino acids. V shed 6 bases and J 3 bases; nucleotides not matched to a gene: 16. Germline V gives CDR1 SNHLY, CDR2 FYNNEI. The CDR3 loop reads CASRGPGQAFPRYNEQFF. The DNA of the CDR3 is TGTGCCAGCAGGGGGCCGGGACAGGCCTTTCCGCGCTACAATGAGCAGTTCTTC.

V is TRBV5-1 and J is TRBJ1-5; 9 nucleotides match TRBD1. The germline gives CDR1 SGHRS, CDR2 YFSETQ. J lost 4 bases, V lost 5 bases, and 7 bases had no gene match. CDR3 length equals 15 residues. CDR3 loop: CASRTGTGINQPQHF. CDR3 DNA sequence: TGCGCCAGCAGAACCGGGACAGGGATTAATCAGCCCCAGCATTTT.

This chain links TRBV4-1 with TRBJ2-7; D remains unclear. Looked up from germline, CDR1 is MGHRA and CDR2 is YSYEKL. V gave up 3 bases and J gave up 2 bases, with 17 bases separating them. This CDR3 is 16 amino acids long. The CDR3 here is CASSHRTRPPAYEQYF. The CDR3 bases are TGCGCCAGCAGCCATCGAACGAGGCCCCCCGCCTACGAGCAGTACTTC.

This chain connects TRBV5-1 to TRBJ2-1, with D hard to call. Per germline, CDR1 SGHRS and CDR2 YFSETQ. The CDR3 is 15 amino acids. V gave up 5 bases and J gave up 0 bases, with 12 bases separating them. The CDR3, as DNA: TGCGCCAGCAGACTTAGTGACAACTCCTACAATGAGCAGTTCTTC. Its protein product is CASRLSDNSYNEQFF.

The chain employs TRBV2 and TRBJ2-5; 9 nucleotides align to TRBD1. This CDR3 contains 14 residues. V lost 6 bases to trimming and J lost 3 bases; unmatched junction nucleotides: 5. Germline-derived CDR1 and CDR2 are SNHLY and FYNNEI. CDR3 sequence: CASRGQGEKETQYF. The CDR3 DNA reads as TGTGCCAGCAGGGGACAGGGAGAGAAAGAGACCCAGTACTTC.

V gene TRBV19 combines with J gene TRBJ2-1, with D tentatively TRBD1 (5 bases). The V end was cut by 1 base, the J end by 7 bases, with 11 bases between. Germline V gene sequence: CDR1 LNHDA, CDR2 SQIVND (reference sequence). The length of the CDR3 is 14 residues. The CDR3 nucleotides read TGTGCCAGTAGTATAGTCCCAGGGCCGAATGAGCAGTTCTTC. Its translation is CASSIVPGPNEQFF.

The rearrangement joins TRBV9 to TRBJ2-5, with 9 bases fitting TRBD1. The V segment lost 1 base and the J segment 1 base; nucleotides outside the gene matches: 2. Per the germline V gene, CDR1 is SGDLS and CDR2 is YYNGEE. This CDR3 contains 15 residues. Written as DNA, the CDR3 is TGTGCCAGCAGCGTAACGGGACAGGGCCAAGAGACCCAGTACTTC. Protein: CASSVTGQGQETQYF.

On this clone: Different DNA sequences within this sample yield the same CDR3. The rearrangement uses TRBV19 and TRBJ1-1; 9 bases align to TRBD1. CDR3 length: 12 residues. The V segment lost 6 bases and the J segment 14 bases; nucleotides outside the gene matches: 10. CDR1 and CDR2 (germline): LNHDA, SQIVND (reference sequence). The CDR3 spells CASSLTGTGRFF. The CDR3 DNA follows: TGTGCCAGTAGCCTGACCGGGACAGGGAGATTCTTT.

The chain couples TRBV30 to TRBJ1-1, with 8 nucleotides matching TRBD1. Unmatched junction bases numbered 4, after V lost 5 bases and J lost 5 bases. The CDR3 has 12 amino acids. The V gene's germline CDR1 is GTSNPN and CDR2 SVGIG (reference sequence). Written as DNA, the CDR3 is TGTGCCTGGGGACAGGGACTTACTGAAGCTTTCTTT. This translates into CAWGQGLTEAFF.

V and J are TRBV9 and TRBJ2-5, with 13 bases matching TRBD2. With V trimmed by 3 bases and J by 3 bases, 8 bases remained unmatched. CDR1 SGDLS and CDR2 YYNGEE come from the germline V gene. The CDR3 runs 17 residues. The CDR3 DNA follows: TGTGCCAGCAGCGACCCTCCCGGGACTAGCGGGGAAGAGACCCAGTACTTC. This translates into CASSDPPGTSGEETQYF.

The chain has TRBV12-2 and TRBJ1-3; the D call in the table, TRBD1, was not verified against the DNA. TRBV12-2 corresponds to a pseudogene. The CDR3 is 18 residues long. The DNA of the CDR3 is TGTGCAAGTCGCTTAAACAAAGGGACAGGGTATGGTGAAAACACCATATATTTT. Protein sequence: CASRLNKGTGYGENTIYF.

This chain uses TRBV7-9 with TRBJ2-7; D gene uncertain. V lost 3 bases to trimming and J lost 7 bases, with 13 bases between them. The CDR3 loop spans 13 amino acids. CDR1 is SEHNR and CDR2 is FQNEAQ in the germline V gene (reference sequence). The CDR3 nucleotides are TGTGCCAGCAGCTTGCCGTCAAAACGGGAGCAGTACTTC. Encoded protein: CASSLPSKREQYF.

The V call is TRBV4-3, the J call TRBJ2-3, with D maybe TRBD2 (5 bases). Between the trimmed V and J ends, which lost 1 base and 4 bases, there was a span of 6 bases. The CDR3 contains 13 residues. CDR1 is LGHNA, CDR2 YSLEER, per germline. In nucleotides, the CDR3 is TGCGCCAGCAGCCAAGGAGGGTCAGATACGCAGTATTTT. It translates to CASSQGGSDTQYF.

The chain's CDR3 is CASSYKLETGSDEQYF. CDR3 nucleotide sequence: TGTGCCAGCAGTTACAAATTGGAGACAGGGAGCGACGAGCAGTACTTC. J is TRBJ2-7 and V is TRBV6-5, with 7 nucleotides matching TRBD1. After removal of 2 bases from V and 5 bases from J, the junction contained 12 bases not matched to a gene. Germline V CDR1 and CDR2: MNHEY, SVGAGI. This CDR3 spans 16 amino acids.

The CDR3 protein is CASSPRAPPVYGYTF. DNA for the CDR3: TGTGCCAGCAGTCCCCGCGCACCGCCGGTCTATGGCTACACCTTC. V gene TRBV6-5 combines with J gene TRBJ1-2; D gene ambiguous. V lost 5 bases, J lost 4 bases, and 17 bases lay in between. Germline V gene lookup returns CDR1 MNHEY and CDR2 SVGAGI. This CDR3 has 15 amino acids.

This clone has only a few counts. The chain joins TRBV6-1 to TRBJ1-5; D remains ambiguous. V lost 4 bases and J 7 bases, leaving 11 bases between the germline ends. Looked up from germline, CDR1 is MNHNS and CDR2 is SASEGT. The length of the CDR3 is 13 residues. Here the CDR3 DNA reads TGTGCCAGCAGTGGGGAGGTTCACCAGCCCCAGCATTTT. Its protein is CASSGEVHQPQHF.

The chain carries TRBV5-1 and TRBJ1-6; 7 positions agree with TRBD1. The CDR3 loop spans 16 amino acids. Germline CDR1 and CDR2: SGHRS and YFSETQ. J was trimmed by 4 bases and V by 1 base; bases with no gene match: 5. CDR3 DNA sequence: TGCGCCAGCAGCTTGTCCCCGGGACAGTATAATTCACCCCTCCACTTT. Its protein product is CASSLSPGQYNSPLHF.

This clone was picked up a small number of times. The chain joins TRBV7-3 to TRBJ2-1, with 7 bases identical to TRBD2. Germline V gene data show CDR1 as SGHTA and CDR2 as FQGTGA. V gave up 4 bases and J gave up 0 bases; unmatched junction bases: 3. CDR3 size: 15 residues. This CDR3 is CASSWTRSSYNEQFF. In DNA, the CDR3 is TGTGCCAGCAGCTGGACTAGGAGCTCCTACAATGAGCAGTTCTTC.

The chain is built from TRBV30 and TRBJ1-5; 12 nucleotides align to TRBD1. The CDR3 sequence is 15 residues long. CDR1 and CDR2 from the germline V gene are GTSNPN and SVGIG (reference sequence). Losses at the gene ends were 6 bases for V and 1 base for J; bases not matched to a gene: 4. In DNA, the CDR3 is TGTGCCTGCGGGACAGGGGGCGTGAGCAATCAGCCCCAGCATTTT. It encodes CACGTGGVSNQPQHF. Using reference TRBV30 and TRBJ1-5 for the parts outside the CDR3, the full variable domain is SQTIHQWPATLVQPVGSPLSLECTVEGTSNPNLYWYRQAAGRGLQLLFYSVGIGQISSEVPQNLSASRPQDRQFILSSKKLLLSDSGFYLCACGTGGVSNQPQHFGDGTRLSIL.

This clone has a handful of counts. This chain joins TRBV7-9 and TRBJ2-3, with TRBD1 identical over 9 bases. The CDR3 loop spans 14 amino acids. The V segment lost 5 bases and the J segment 4 bases; nucleotides outside the gene matches: 4. Germline V gene data show CDR1 as SEHNR and CDR2 as FQNEAQ (reference sequence). The CDR3 nucleotides are TGTGCCAGCAGCCGGGACAGGGCGGCAGATACGCAGTATTTT. It yields the protein CASSRDRAADTQYF.

The chain employs TRBV6-1 and TRBJ2-5; 8 nucleotides match TRBD1. Trimming cost V 2 bases and J 7 bases; bases outside gene matches: 0. The CDR3 length is 12 residues. Germline V lookup: CDR1 MNHNS, CDR2 SASEGT. CDR3 loop: CASSEQGATQYF. CDR3 nucleotide sequence: TGTGCCAGCAGTGAACAGGGGGCGACCCAGTACTTC.

The J gene is TRBJ2-3, the V gene TRBV19, with D unclear. Germline assignment: CDR1 LNHDA and CDR2 SQIVND (reference sequence). CDR3 size: 16 residues. With 2 bases removed from V and 0 bases from J, the gap between germline ends came to 12 bases. CDR3 region: CASSILTFASTDTQYF. The CDR3 DNA reads as TGTGCCAGTAGTATATTAACTTTTGCTAGCACAGATACGCAGTATTTT.

The J gene is TRBJ2-5, the V gene TRBV6-5; possible D gene TRBD1, 5 bases. Trimming cost V 6 bases and J 0 bases, with 11 bases left between them. This CDR3 is built from 14 residues. In germline, CDR1 is MNHEY, CDR2 SVGAGI. Here the CDR3 DNA reads TGTGCCAGCAGCCCCAAGGGGTACCAAGAGACCCAGTACTTC. Protein product: CASSPKGYQETQYF.